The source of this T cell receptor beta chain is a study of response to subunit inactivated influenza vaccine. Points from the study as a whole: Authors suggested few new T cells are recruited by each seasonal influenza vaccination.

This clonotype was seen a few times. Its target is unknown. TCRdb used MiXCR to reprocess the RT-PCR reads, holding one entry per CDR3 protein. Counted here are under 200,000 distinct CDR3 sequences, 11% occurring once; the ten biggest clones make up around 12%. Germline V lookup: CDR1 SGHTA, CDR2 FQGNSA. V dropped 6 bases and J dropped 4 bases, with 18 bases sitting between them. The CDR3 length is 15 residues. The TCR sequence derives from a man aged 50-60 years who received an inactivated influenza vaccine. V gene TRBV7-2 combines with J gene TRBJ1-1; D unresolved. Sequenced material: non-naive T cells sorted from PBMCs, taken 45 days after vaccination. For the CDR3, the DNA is TGTGCCAGCAGTCGCTCTAGTCAGATCAGCACTGAAGCTTTCTTT. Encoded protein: CASSRSSQISTEAFF.